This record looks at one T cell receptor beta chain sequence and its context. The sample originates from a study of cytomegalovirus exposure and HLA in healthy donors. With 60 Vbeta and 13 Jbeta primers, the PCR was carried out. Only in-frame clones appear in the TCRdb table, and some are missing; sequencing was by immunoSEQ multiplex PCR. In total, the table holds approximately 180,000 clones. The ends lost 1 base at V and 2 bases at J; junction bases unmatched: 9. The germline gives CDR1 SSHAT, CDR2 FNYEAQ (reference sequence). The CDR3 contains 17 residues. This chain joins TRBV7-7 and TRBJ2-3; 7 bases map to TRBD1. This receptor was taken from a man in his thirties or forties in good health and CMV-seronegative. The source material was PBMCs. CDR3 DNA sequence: TGTGCCAGCAGCTTAGTCGCAGGGGGACCCAACACAGATACGCAGTATTTT. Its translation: CASSLVAGGPNTDTQYF.